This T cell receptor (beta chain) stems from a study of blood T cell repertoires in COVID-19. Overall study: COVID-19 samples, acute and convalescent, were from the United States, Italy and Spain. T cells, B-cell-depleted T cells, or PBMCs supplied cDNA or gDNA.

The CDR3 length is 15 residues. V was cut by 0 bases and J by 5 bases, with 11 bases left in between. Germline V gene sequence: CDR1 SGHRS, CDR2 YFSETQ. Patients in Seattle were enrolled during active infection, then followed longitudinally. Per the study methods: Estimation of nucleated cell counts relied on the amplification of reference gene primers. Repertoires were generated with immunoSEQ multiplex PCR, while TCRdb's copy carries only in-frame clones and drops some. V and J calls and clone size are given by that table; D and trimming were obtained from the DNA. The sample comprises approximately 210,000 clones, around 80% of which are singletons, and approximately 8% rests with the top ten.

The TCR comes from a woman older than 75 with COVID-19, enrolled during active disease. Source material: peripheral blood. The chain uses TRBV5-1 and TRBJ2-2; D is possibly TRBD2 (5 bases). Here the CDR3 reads CASSLGPPGTGELFF. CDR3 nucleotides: TGCGCCAGCAGCTTGGGGCCCCCGGGGACCGGGGAGCTGTTTTTT.